This section outlines one TCR beta chain sequence together with its context. The antigen it recognizes is unknown. Base qualities are not recorded, but no much larger clone differs from it by a single base. This entry is derived from a study of shared clonotypes between healthy human individuals (TCRdb year 2020). Background for the entire study: The cohort comprised a couple of women and three men aged 18 to 49 years. Between about 0.9 and 8.9 billion PBMCs per donor were obtained by leukapheresis. For each donor, CD4 naive and CD4 memory were each given three plates, CD8 naive was given two plates, and CD8 memory was given one plate. Blood TCR repertoires of a handful of healthy adults were deeply sequenced to estimate repertoire size and the extent of clonotype sharing between individuals. To increase sequencing depth and limit assay-specific biases, TCR repertoire library preparation and sequencing were carried out by different laboratories using diverse techniques.

Results the study describes overall, beyond this receptor: Pairwise subsampling led to the expectation that sequencing depth would affect the degree of clonotype sharing among donors. Sampling was restricted to blood, and TCR repertoires in tissue are likely to differ from TCR repertoires in blood. Naive subsets generally had larger estimated clonotype richness than memory subsets. Because the study included only a small number of donors, the genetic and exposure-history diversity represented was limited. Rarefaction of sorted-subset datasets indicated incomplete sequencing despite the large sequencing depth. Clonotypes shared by all four sorted-subset donors showed higher generation probabilities than non-shared clonotypes. Sharing across a few donors was observed for around 5% of naive CD4, under 4% of naive CD8, over 2% of memory CD4, and less than 0.45% of memory CD8 clonotypes.

CD8 naive samples were obtained by positive selection for CCR7 among CD45RO-negative cells, yielding a CD45RA+CCR7+ population from which TemRA cells were excluded. The donors were healthy, HIV-negative adults who had no recently reported acute infections or vaccinations. Every donor was a Caucasian adult living in Nashville, Tennessee, USA. Blood was collected by leukapheresis, and PBMCs were isolated by Ficoll-Histopaque density gradient centrifugation and then cryopreserved in liquid nitrogen vapor phase. Analytical flow cytometry was used to check the purity and quantity of every magnetically sorted T cell population. Genomic DNA was isolated from every sorted fraction and measured by UV absorbance on a Nanodrop 2000c. Using the deep immunoSEQ assay, TCR CDR3 regions were amplified from genomic DNA by multiplex PCR. Genomic DNA extracted from each cell subset was distributed evenly over all wells of several immunoSEQ 96-well plates, and each plate served as one replicate. For sorted subsets, each replicate PCR was loaded with about 200 ng genomic DNA, equivalent to 30,000 or so T cell genomes. Purified libraries were measured with a Qubit 3.0 fluorometer, size-checked on a Bioanalyzer 2100, and measured again with the KAPA Library Quantification kit. Each immunoSEQ 96-well plate was sequenced on its own single-read 150-cycle Illumina NextSeq 550 flow cell. The paper's data handling went like this. Because the immunoSEQ output held only junctional sequences and lacked quality scores, the filtering could not match the filtering applied to full-length reads. Sequences were annotated with PyIR, a Python wrapper for IgBLAST v1.9, and V/J genes and CDR3 were assigned using IMGT germline references. Reads were filtered out if the reads had weak V/J assignments (E-value above 1e-6), no CDR3, stop codons, out-of-frame junctions, or ambiguous translated residues. A V3J clonotype was defined by an identical inferred V gene, J gene, and CDR3 amino acid sequence. Percentage overlap between repertoires was computed as shared unique clonotypes divided by the size of the smaller repertoire. Three approaches were used to assess repertoire richness: RTK rarefaction, the Chao1 estimator, and Recon v2.1 estimates of unobserved clonotypes. For all TCRbeta clonotypes obtained by the gDNA method from several donors, generation probabilities were computed with OLGA. TCRdb re-hosts the immuneACCESS table, in-frame sequences only. Its copies lack some clones; in the studies checked, an unresolved V gene accounts for under half of them, and the cause for the rest is not known. The DNA was the basis for D and trimming; V, J and clone size are from that table. The sample table lists about 580,000 clones, roughly 98% of them with a count of one. The top ten hold approximately 0.3% of the sample.

V is cut by 5 bases and J by 6 bases, and the space between the germline ends is 19 bases. Reading from cysteine to phenylalanine, the CDR3 counts 15 amino acids. Here the CDR3 DNA is all that survives: 45 bases in frame from base 1. As encoded in the germline V gene, CDR1 is SGHTA while CDR2 is FQGNSA. This receptor was obtained from a man aged 25 to 40 in good health. The sample consisted of naive CD8+ T cells sorted from blood. Sample cell subset or site, as interpreted from the label and publication: CD45RA+CCR7+. The chain links TRBV7-2 with TRBJ1-2; 5 matching bases give a weak D call of TRBD1. The CDR3 in this case is CASSPTTGGSHGYTF. The bases read TGTGCCAGCAGCCCCACAACGGGGGGGAGCCATGGCTACACCTTC.